This T cell receptor (beta chain) was captured in a study of CD8 T cells in Susac syndrome. Random hexamers served to reverse transcribe about 0.5 to 1 ug RNA. Amplification of TCR beta CDR3 was carried out by immunoSEQ multiplex PCR, which covered 54 Vbeta and 13 Jbeta segments. One entry per CDR3 protein, called by TCRdb with MiXCR from the immunoSEQ multiplex PCR reads. This sample yields about 120,000 distinct CDR3 sequences, of which 94% are seen a single time; about 0.12% belongs to the top ten. The CDR3 runs to 12 residues. Trimming shortened V by 3 bases and J by 4 bases, and 9 bases separated the two germline ends. Germline lookup yields CDR1 DFQATT and CDR2 SNEGSKA (reference sequence). Sequencing of TCR beta was undertaken in CD8+ and CD4+ T cells derived from blood. Isolation of CD8+ and CD4+ T cells was performed negatively, whereas enrichment of TEMRA cells was done by FACS.

The clonotype comes from a human donor with multiple sclerosis. What was sequenced was CD4+ T cells from PBMCs. The V and J genes are TRBV20-1 and TRBJ1-2, with no clear D. CDR3 bases: TGCAGTGCTAGTCGGCAGCTCTATGGCTACACCTTC. Translated: CSASRQLYGYTF.